The rows below give T cell receptor beta chains drawn from one sample of a study of immune cell composition in non-small cell lung cancer. TCRdb's copy holds only in-frame clones and misses some; the assay was immunoSEQ multiplex PCR. The table records 3,800 or so clones, roughly 82% of them present only once. Sequencing used non-adjacent lung tissue. The receptor source for this set is a human donor with non-small cell lung cancer. Each CDR3 is given with its conserved first and last residue. A D gene is named only where the DNA matches it firmly. Clone sizes are given selectively: once, few, many, or a class where the clone is expanded.

TRBD2 | TRBJ2-1 | . | TRBV7-7 | CASSLGGLAGGEQFF | TGTGCTAGCAGCTTAGGAGGGCTAGCGGGAGGTGAGCAGTTCTTC
TRBD1 | TRBJ1-4 | . | TRBV19 | CASSSLGTGEEKLFF | TGTGCCAGTAGTTCCCTCGGGACAGGGGAAGAAAAACTGTTTTTT
TRBD2 | TRBJ2-7 | . | TRBV2 | CASSEPLAGAYEQYF | TGTGCCAGCAGTGAACCTCTAGCGGGGGCCTACGAGCAGTACTTC
TRBD1 | TRBJ1-6 | . | TRBV5-4 | CASSYRQGNSPLHF | TGTGCCAGCAGCTACCGACAGGGGAACTCACCCCTCCACTTT
TRBD2 | TRBJ2-1 | . | TRBV18 | CASSPASGRPYNEQFF | TGTGCCAGCTCACCGGCTAGCGGGAGACCCTACAATGAGCAGTTCTTC
. | TRBJ1-1 | . | TRBV11-2 | CASSPQRKAFF | TGTGCCAGCAGTCCACAGCGGAAGGCTTTCTTT
. | TRBJ2-6 | . | TRBV28 | CASNTQGGSGANVLTF | TGTGCCAGCAACACGCAGGGGGGCTCTGGGGCCAACGTCCTGACTTTC
. | TRBJ2-7 | few | TRBV7-2 | CASSLGGNAGSAYEQYF | TGTGCCAGCAGCTTAGGCGGAAATGCGGGATCGGCCTACGAGCAGTACTTC
. | TRBJ2-1 | . | TRBV4-1 | CASSQAIATPPNEQFF | TGCGCCAGCAGCCAAGCAATAGCAACCCCCCCCAATGAGCAGTTCTTC
TRBD2 | TRBJ2-4 | . | TRBV28 | CASSLLVAGGGYIQYF | TGTGCCAGCAGTTTATTGGTAGCGGGAGGCGGGTATATTCAGTACTTC
. | TRBJ2-7 | . | TRBV19 | CASSIDRNQYYQQYF | TGTGCCAGTAGTATAGACAGGAACCAGTATTACCAGCAGTACTTC
. | TRBJ2-3 | . | TRBV25-1 | CASTGSGRDTQYF | TGTGCCAGCACGGGGTCGGGGAGAGATACGCAGTATTTT
TRBD2 | TRBJ2-2 | . | TRBV2 | CASVSGLAGPTGELFF | TGTGCCAGCGTGAGCGGGCTAGCGGGGCCAACCGGGGAGCTGTTTTTT
. | TRBJ2-5 | . | TRBV5-4 | CASSFQGETQYF | TGTGCCAGCAGCTTCCAGGGGGAGACCCAGTACTTC
TRBD1 | TRBJ2-5 | . | TRBV5-1 | CASSRTGGQETQYF | TGCGCCAGCAGCCGGACAGGGGGGCAAGAGACCCAGTACTTC
. | TRBJ1-3 | . | TRBV5-1 | CASSRSMWGGFSGNTIYF | TGCGCCAGCAGCCGCTCCATGTGGGGGGGGTTCTCTGGAAACACCATATATTTT
. | TRBJ2-6 | . | TRBV18 | CASSPTGMELRGANVLTF | TGTGCCAGCTCACCTACGGGGATGGAGTTACGGGGGGCCAACGTCCTGACTTTC
TRBD1 | TRBJ1-5 | . | TRBV19 | CASSSNPGQWHQPQHF | TGTGCCAGTAGTTCAAACCCGGGACAGTGGCATCAGCCCCAGCATTTT
TRBD2 | TRBJ2-3 | . | TRBV6-1 | CASSEKGGSLAGNADTQYF | TGTGCCAGCAGTGAAAAAGGGGGGAGCCTAGCGGGTAACGCAGATACGCAGTATTTT
. | TRBJ1-3 | . | TRBV29-1 | CSGIRGGENTIYF | TGCAGCGGTATTAGGGGAGGAGAAAACACCATATATTTT
TRBD1 | TRBJ1-4 | . | TRBV5-1 | CASSLGDRGTEKLFF | TGCGCCAGCAGCTTGGGTGACAGGGGGACTGAAAAACTGTTTTTT
TRBD1 | TRBJ1-2 | . | TRBV5-8 | CASSLGLTGLPRGGYTF | TGTGCCAGCAGCTTGGGATTGACAGGGCTCCCGCGGGGTGGCTACACCTTC
. | TRBJ2-7 | . | TRBV19 | CASSISGSYEQYF | TGTGCCAGTAGTATAAGCGGGTCCTACGAGCAGTACTTC
TRBD1 | TRBJ1-6 | . | TRBV30 | CAWRGTGTSFNSPLHF | TGTGCCTGGAGGGGGACAGGTACATCCTTCAATTCACCCCTCCACTTT
TRBD2 | TRBJ2-5 | . | TRBV6-4 | CASSEDRGELETQYF | TGTGCCAGCAGCGAAGACCGGGGGGAGTTGGAGACCCAGTACTTC
. | TRBJ2-7 | . | TRBV7-9 | CASSLVSGHLYEQYF | TGTGCCAGCAGCTTAGTCTCGGGACACCTCTACGAGCAGTACTTC
TRBD2 | TRBJ2-5 | . | TRBV5-1 | CASSLRTSGVYQETQYF | TGCGCCAGCAGCCTGAGGACTAGCGGGGTTTACCAAGAGACCCAGTACTTC
TRBD2 | TRBJ2-1 | . | TRBV11-2 | CASSAPVTSGRFLYNEQFF | TGTGCCAGCAGCGCACCTGTGACTAGCGGGAGGTTCCTGTACAATGAGCAGTTCTTC
TRBD1 | TRBJ1-1 | . | TRBV5-1 | CASSPGAGGQGARDFF | TGCGCCAGCAGCCCCGGCGCGGGAGGACAGGGGGCTAGGGATTTCTTT
. | TRBJ2-1 | . | TRBV5-6 | CASSLGRGFYNEQFF | TGTGCCAGCAGCTTGGGGCGGGGTTTCTACAATGAGCAGTTCTTC
. | TRBJ2-7 | once | TRBV2 | CASSPQGFSYEQYF | TGTGCCAGCAGCCCCCAGGGATTCTCCTACGAGCAGTACTTC
. | TRBJ2-7 | . | TRBV5-4 | CASSWGGVEQYF | TGTGCCAGCAGCTGGGGAGGAGTCGAGCAGTACTTC
TRBD1 | TRBJ1-4 | . | TRBV6-6 | CASRPGQGRHEKLFF | TGTGCCAGCAGACCGGGACAGGGGCGGCATGAAAAACTGTTTTTT
. | TRBJ1-4 | few | TRBV7-9 | CATKSLEESKLFF | TGTGCCACAAAAAGCTTGGAGGAATCAAAACTGTTTTTT
TRBD2 | TRBJ2-1 | once | TRBV7-9 | CASEAFGSGDYNEQFF | TGTGCCAGCGAGGCGTTCGGGAGCGGGGATTACAATGAGCAGTTCTTC
. | TRBJ1-6 | few | TRBV27 | CASSPQGMLNSPLHF | TGTGCCAGCAGTCCACAGGGTATGCTGAATTCACCCCTCCACTTT
TRBD2 | TRBJ2-1 | . | TRBV5-4 | CASSHPTSGKSYNEQFF | TGTGCCAGCAGCCACCCGACTAGCGGGAAATCCTACAATGAGCAGTTCTTC
. | TRBJ2-7 | . | TRBV11-2 | CASSLGGSEQYF | TGTGCCAGCAGCTTAGGGGGCAGCGAGCAGTACTTC
TRBD2 | TRBJ2-5 | once | TRBV7-9 | CASSLSGLAGGETQYF | TGTGCCAGCAGCTTATCGGGACTAGCGGGAGGGGAGACCCAGTACTTC
. | TRBJ1-4 | few | TRBV19 | CASSIDRNVATNEKLFF | TGTGCCAGTAGTATAGACAGGAACGTAGCAACTAATGAAAAACTGTTTTTT
TRBD1 | TRBJ1-2 | few | TRBV10-1 | CASSNGQGTANYGYTF | TGCGCCAGCAGTAACGGACAGGGGACAGCTAACTATGGCTACACCTTC